These 29 T cell receptor beta chains originate from one sample sequenced in a study of T-cell reconstitution after alpha-beta-depleted transplantation in children. Unique molecular identifiers were used in preparing the TCRbeta library. TCRdb independently ran MiXCR on the PCR reads; one entry per CDR3 protein. The sample has 700,000 to 950,000 distinct CDR3 sequences; approximately 15% are singletons. Sequenced here: PBMCs, mostly from graft donor cells, sampled 360 days after TCRalphabeta/CD19-depleted stem cell transplant. The receptors derive from a male patient younger than 18 who had a stem cell transplant for acute lymphoblastic leukemia, so the T cells may come from the graft donor.

The CDR3 loop reads CASSTHTGSQTEAFF. The CDR3 DNA reads as TGTGCCAGCAGTACTCACACAGGGTCCCAGACGGAAGCTTTCTTT. The chain joins TRBV11-2 to TRBJ1-1, with D perhaps TRBD1 (6 bases). This CDR3 has 15 amino acids. Germline V gene lookup returns CDR1 SGHAT and CDR2 FQNNGV. V lost 6 bases and J lost 8, with 22 bases in between.

The chain uses TRBV3-1 and TRBJ2-5; 10 bases line up with TRBD2. Trimming removed 0 bases from V and 1 base from J; junction bases left unmatched: 2. This CDR3 contains 16 residues. CDR1 and CDR2 (germline): LGHDT, YNNKEL (reference sequence). The CDR3, as DNA: TGTGCCAGCAGCCAAGAGAGGACTAGCGGCCAAGAGACCCAGTACTTC. Amino acid sequence: CASSQERTSGQETQYF.

The chain has TRBV15 and TRBJ2-7; TRBD1 agrees at 9 bases. The CDR3 is 16 amino acids. With 0 bases clipped from V and 6 bases from J, the junction kept 9 bases outside the gene matches. Germline lookup yields CDR1 LNHNV and CDR2 YYDKDF (reference sequence). CDR3: CATSRERDRAPGEQYF. The CDR3 coding sequence is TGTGCCACCAGCAGAGAACGGGACAGGGCCCCGGGCGAGCAGTACTTC.

Many counts were recorded for this clonotype. The chain employs TRBV29-1 and TRBJ1-5, with TRBD1 matching over 10 bases. Germline CDR1 and CDR2: SQVTM and ANQGSEA. The CDR3 covers 14 residues. Trimming cost V 1 base and J 7 bases; bases outside gene matches: 4. This CDR3 is CSVEVGDRGQPQHF. In DNA, the CDR3 is TGCAGCGTTGAAGTCGGGGACAGGGGCCAGCCCCAGCATTTT.

This clonotype was seen a handful of times. The genes are TRBV12-3 or TRBV12-4 and TRBJ2-7; TRBD2 is a possible D gene (5 bases). V lost 7 bases and J lost 6, with 10 bases in between. There are 11 residues in the CDR3. The CDR3 loop reads CASTAGGEQYF. In DNA, the CDR3 is TGTGCCAGCACCGCAGGAGGCGAGCAGTACTTC.

This clonotype came up a few times. The CDR3 sequence: CASSLGGRGYYGYTF. CDR3 in DNA: TGTGCCAGCAGTTTGGGCGGCAGGGGCTACTATGGCTACACCTTC. V is TRBV12-3 or TRBV12-4 and J is TRBJ1-2, with D possibly being TRBD1 (6 bases). Trimming took off 3 bases at V and 3 bases at J, with 14 bases between the two ends. CDR3 length: 15 residues.

The V gene is TRBV5-1, the J gene TRBJ1-1; 12 bases align to TRBD1. V lost 3 bases, J lost 1 base, and 7 bases stayed unmatched. The V gene's germline CDR1 is SGHRS and CDR2 YFSETQ. CDR3 length: 17 residues. CDR3: CASSWSRDRGRNTEAFF. As DNA, the CDR3 is TGCGCCAGCAGCTGGTCCCGGGACAGGGGGCGGAACACTGAAGCTTTCTTT. The full variable domain, rest sourced from reference TRBV5-1 and TRBJ1-1, is KAGVTQTPRYLIKTRGQQVTLSCSPISGHRSVSWYQQTPGQGLQFLFEYFSETQRNKGNFPGRFSGRQFSNSRSEMNVSTLELGDSALYLCASSWSRDRGRNTEAFFGQGTRLTVV.

This clonotype was recorded a few times. The chain has TRBV5-1 and TRBJ2-1, with D unresolved. Germline V gene data show CDR1 as SGHRS and CDR2 as YFSETQ. Trimming cost V 0 bases and J 8 bases, with 18 bases left between them. The CDR3 sequence is 16 residues long. The CDR3 DNA reads as TGCGCCAGCAGCTTGGGTTTTGGAAGTGTCAGCGATGAGCAGTTCTTC. It encodes CASSLGFGSVSDEQFF.

This clonotype was counted only a few times. The chain is built from TRBV12-3 or TRBV12-4 and TRBJ2-1; D unresolved. V was clipped by 2 bases and J by 8 bases, with 10 bases between them. The CDR3 totals 13 residues. CDR3 in DNA: TGTGCCAGCAGTTTAATTGAAGAGCATGAGCAGTTCTTC. Translating gives CASSLIEEHEQFF.

The chain uses TRBV5-1 and TRBJ1-1; TRBD1 agrees at 7 bases. CDR3 length: 16 residues. The V segment lost 6 bases and the J segment 1 base; nucleotides outside the gene matches: 12. CDR1 and CDR2 (germline): SGHRS, YFSETQ. CDR3 bases: TGCGCCAGCAAATTAAACCCGGGACAGTCGAACACTGAAGCTTTCTTT. Protein product: CASKLNPGQSNTEAFF.

The sample holds many counts of this clonotype. The CDR3 region has the DNA TGTGCCAGCAGCTCACAAGCGGGAGGCCGGGGGGATACGCAGTATTTT. It translates to CASSSQAGGRGDTQYF. The rearrangement uses TRBV7-2 and TRBJ2-3; 9 bases align to TRBD2. CDR1 and CDR2 from the germline V gene are SGHTA and FQGNSA. The CDR3 covers 16 residues. V shed 4 bases and J 6 bases; nucleotides not matched to a gene: 11.

The chain recombines TRBV27 with TRBJ2-4; 8 bases fit TRBD1. V shed 5 bases, J shed 9 bases, and the junction held 15 bases outside the gene matches. Germline V gene data show CDR1 as MNHEY and CDR2 as SMNVEV (reference sequence). There are 16 residues in the CDR3. In nucleotides, the CDR3 is TGTGCCAGCAGTCCCTCCTCTACAGGGGGTGCTGGCATTCAGTACTTC. It specifies CASSPSSTGGAGIQYF.

The chain joins TRBV20-1 to TRBJ2-1, with D maybe TRBD2 (6 bases). This CDR3 spans 15 amino acids. The V end was cut by 5 bases, the J end by 4 bases, with 18 bases between. Germline V lookup: CDR1 DFQATT, CDR2 SNEGSKA (reference sequence). CDR3 DNA: TGCAGTGCTCGGGCGAGGGTGGGGGGATACAATGAGCAGTTCTTC. Translating it yields CSARARVGGYNEQFF.

There are a few counts of this clonotype. The gene calls are TRBV12-3 or TRBV12-4 and TRBJ2-7; 10 bases agree with TRBD1. V shed 5 bases, J shed 3 bases, and the junction held 7 bases outside the gene matches. The CDR3 spans 15 residues. The CDR3 sequence: CASSPDRGLNYEQYF. The CDR3 nucleotides read TGTGCCAGCAGTCCAGACAGGGGGCTTAACTACGAGCAGTACTTC.

This chain connects TRBV7-9 to TRBJ2-4; either TRBD1 or TRBD2 may fit D (5 bases each). In germline, CDR1 is SEHNR, CDR2 FQNEAQ (reference sequence). V was cut by 5 bases and J by 9 bases, with 14 bases left in between. The CDR3 sequence is 13 residues long. The CDR3 protein is CASSGGGAGIQYF. The CDR3 region has the DNA TGTGCCAGCAGCGGCGGTGGGGCGGGCATTCAGTACTTC. Complete variable domain (other parts from reference TRBV7-9 and TRBJ2-4): DTGVSQNPRHKITKRGQNVTFRCDPISEHNRLYWYRQTLGQGPEFLTYFQNEAQLEKSRLLSDRFSAERPKGSFSTLEIQRTEQGDSAMYLCASSGGGAGIQYFGAGTRLSVL.

This chain joins TRBV6-2 or TRBV6-3 and TRBJ1-5; D remains ambiguous. CDR1 MNHEY and CDR2 SVGEGT come from the germline V gene. V lost 5 bases, J lost 5 bases, and 13 bases lay in between. CDR3 size: 14 residues. CDR3 nucleotide sequence: TGTGCCAGCAGTAGACGGACGACCGATCAGCCCCAGCATTTT. Residues: CASSRRTTDQPQHF.

This clonotype was recorded many times. This sequence joins TRBV6-6 and TRBJ2-5, with D hard to call. The CDR3 covers 13 residues. The V end lost 2 bases, the J end lost 4 bases, and 8 bases lay between the germline ends. Germline CDR1 is MNHNY and CDR2 is SVGAGI (reference sequence). This CDR3 reads CASSYLAGETQYF. In DNA, the CDR3 is TGTGCCAGCAGTTACCTGGCCGGAGAGACCCAGTACTTC.

The gene calls are TRBV2 and TRBJ2-3; 10 bases fit TRBD2. CDR1 is SNHLY and CDR2 is FYNNEI in the germline V gene. J gave up 6 bases and V 4 bases, and 7 bases lay outside the gene matches. The CDR3 covers 15 residues. DNA for the CDR3: TGTGCCAGCAGTGTAAAGCGGGAGGGCCGCGATACGCAGTATTTT. It yields the protein CASSVKREGRDTQYF.

This sequence joins TRBV18 and TRBJ2-1, with D possibly TRBD2 on 5 matching bases. The germline V and J ends were trimmed by 0 bases and 0 bases, with 9 bases remaining between them. The germline CDR1 and CDR2 sequences are KGHSH and LQKENI. This CDR3 region has 16 residues. CDR3 sequence reads: CASSPPNLASYNEQFF. The CDR3 region has the DNA TGTGCCAGCTCACCACCGAATCTAGCCTCCTACAATGAGCAGTTCTTC.

The chain uses TRBV7-8 and TRBJ2-3; D tentatively reads TRBD1 or TRBD2 (6 bases each). The CDR3 is 17 residues long. CDR1 SGHVS and CDR2 FQNEAQ come from the germline V gene. Trimming left V 5 bases short and J 4 bases short, with 22 bases between. CDR3 DNA: TGTGCCAGCAGCCTCCTTGTAGGGGGGAGAGGGTCAGATACGCAGTATTTT. Encoded protein: CASSLLVGGRGSDTQYF.

This sequence joins TRBV18 and TRBJ2-3; D may be TRBD1 (6 bases). CDR1 and CDR2 (germline): KGHSH, LQKENI. The CDR3 totals 15 residues. The V and J ends lost 1 base and 0 bases respectively, with 8 bases between them. The CDR3 region is CASSPLDRSTDTQYF. As DNA, the CDR3 is TGTGCCAGCTCACCACTCGACAGGAGCACAGATACGCAGTATTTT. Full variable domain (outside the CDR3, taken from reference TRBV18 and TRBJ2-3): NAGVMQNPRHLVRRRGQEARLRCSPMKGHSHVYWYRQLPEEGLKFMVYLQKENIIDESGMPKERFSAEFPKEGPSILRIQQVVRGDSAAYFCASSPLDRSTDTQYFGPGTRLTVL.

The chain recombines TRBV12-3 or TRBV12-4 with TRBJ2-2, with 8 bases that match TRBD2. J lost 1 base, V lost 6 bases, and 7 bases had no gene match. The CDR3 totals 16 residues. This CDR3 reads CASRRTGTRNTGELFF. Written as DNA, the CDR3 is TGTGCCAGCAGGCGGACCGGGACTAGGAACACCGGGGAGCTGTTTTTT.

This clonotype has more than one count but fewer than ten. This sequence joins TRBV4-1 and TRBJ2-1; the match to TRBD2 covers 9 bases. CDR3 length: 16 amino acids. Germline-derived CDR1 and CDR2 are MGHRA and YSYEKL. V dropped 2 bases and J dropped 4; count of bases not matched to a gene: 6. The chain's CDR3 is CASSQPGLAVYNEQFF. The DNA of the CDR3 is TGCGCCAGCAGCCAACCGGGACTAGCAGTTTACAATGAGCAGTTCTTC.

This CDR3 is CASSRTSGLTDTQYF. In nucleotides, the CDR3 is TGTGCCAGCAGCCGAACTAGCGGGCTCACAGATACGCAGTATTTT. V and J are TRBV7-2 and TRBJ2-3, with 9 nucleotides matching TRBD2. Germline CDR1 reads SGHTA; CDR2 reads FQGNSA. J gave up 2 bases and V 5 bases, and 5 bases lay outside the gene matches. The CDR3 has 15 amino acids.

The chain links TRBV6-1 to TRBJ2-1; 9 bases match TRBD2. V trimming: 8 bases; J trimming: 4 bases; junction bases outside the gene matches: 12. The V gene's germline CDR1 is MNHNS and CDR2 SASEGT. CDR3 length: 16 amino acids. The CDR3 bases are TGTGCCAGCCAGAAACGGCCTAGCGGGAAGTACAATGAGCAGTTCTTC. Residues: CASQKRPSGKYNEQFF.

Only a few counts were recorded for this clonotype. The chain recombines TRBV3-1 with TRBJ2-5; 9 bases match TRBD2. The germline gives CDR1 LGHDT, CDR2 YNNKEL (reference sequence). The ends lost 1 base at V and 7 bases at J; junction bases unmatched: 13. The CDR3 extends over 17 amino acids. The CDR3 sequence: CASSQVVFWRLAATQYF. CDR3 DNA: TGTGCCAGCAGCCAAGTAGTGTTTTGGAGACTAGCGGCGACCCAGTACTTC.

V is TRBV14 and J is TRBJ1-2; 7 bases align to TRBD1. V trimming: 0 bases; J trimming: 5 bases; junction bases outside the gene matches: 6. The CDR3 is 15 residues long. Germline V lookup: CDR1 SGHDN, CDR2 FVKESK. This chain's CDR3 is CASSQDDRDGYGYTF. The CDR3 coding sequence is TGTGCCAGCAGCCAAGACGACAGGGATGGGTATGGCTACACCTTC.

This clonotype appeared a few times. CDR3 region: CSASSESSYEQYF. Written as DNA, the CDR3 is TGCAGTGCTAGTAGCGAAAGCTCCTACGAGCAGTACTTC. This sequence joins TRBV20-1 and TRBJ2-7, with D perhaps TRBD2 (5 bases). Per germline, CDR1 DFQATT and CDR2 SNEGSKA (reference sequence). The CDR3 contains 13 residues. Trimming stripped 3 bases from V and 0 bases from J, with 9 bases between.

This clonotype was seen more than once but under ten times. The chain couples TRBV19 to TRBJ2-1, with D unresolved. V lost 5 bases to trimming and J lost 3 bases, with 8 bases between them. This CDR3 has 13 amino acids. The germline V gene has CDR1 LNHDA and CDR2 SQIVND (reference sequence). The CDR3 is CASSWGYYNEQFF. CDR3 sequence (DNA): TGTGCCAGTAGTTGGGGTTACTACAATGAGCAGTTCTTC.